This T cell receptor (beta chain) was identified during a study of blood T cell repertoires in COVID-19. Study processing details: Quantification of nucleated cells was approximated via reference gene primer amplification. Here immunoSEQ multiplex PCR was the method, and the copy in TCRdb shows in-frame clones only, minus some. For V, J and clone size, that table is used; D and trimming come from the DNA. Of some 100,000 clones listed, about four fifths were seen once; the top ten hold around a sixth. CDR1 MNHEY and CDR2 SVGAGI come from the germline V gene. The CDR3 has 13 residues. The J segment lost 9 bases and the V segment lost 5 bases, leaving 9 bases of the junction unmatched.

The chain couples TRBV6-5 to TRBJ1-1; TRBD1 agrees at 7 bases. The sequenced sample consisted of peripheral blood. This clonotype originated in a woman aged 60-70 years with acute or convalescent COVID-19. CDR3 in amino acids: CASSPRQGRKAFF. CDR3 nucleotide sequence: TGTGCCAGCAGTCCAAGACAGGGCCGAAAAGCTTTCTTT.